This T cell receptor (beta chain) was obtained from a study of shared clonotypes between healthy human individuals. Every subset had its genomic DNA shared out evenly among several immunoSEQ plates. This table comes from immunoSEQ multiplex PCR, and its TCRdb copy is limited to in-frame clones, with some not included. Seen here are fewer than 3 million clones, 85% to 95% observed once, and the top ten hold around 0.4%. Germline V gives CDR1 SGHAT, CDR2 FQNNGV. Between the trimmed V and J ends, which lost 4 bases and 5 bases, there was a span of 18 bases. The CDR3 has 16 residues. Comments on this clone: The target antigen is unknown.

Regarding the study as a whole: Non-shared clonotypes were found to have lower generation probabilities than the clonotypes that were shared by all four of the sorted-subset donors.

The sequencing sample was made of naive CD4+ T cells from PBMCs. The subset here: CD45RA+ positively selected. V usage is TRBV11-2 and J usage is TRBJ2-1; possible D gene TRBD2, 6 bases. The receptor was derived from a man younger than 30 in good health. Some clones in this sample may be carry-over from other donors' samples. The CDR3 region is CASSSHMGLPNNEQFF. The CDR3 DNA reads as TGTGCCAGCAGCTCCCACATGGGACTTCCAAACAATGAGCAGTTCTTC. The whole variable domain, remainder taken from reference TRBV11-2 and TRBJ2-1, is EAGVAQSPRYKIIEKRQSVAFWCNPISGHATLYWYQQILGQGPKLLIQFQNNGVVDDSQLPKDRFSAERLKGVDSTLKIQPAKLEDSAVYLCASSSHMGLPNNEQFFGPGTRLTVL.